These 7 T cell receptor beta chains were sequenced from one sample in a study of T cell responses to AZD1222 COVID-19 vaccine. Clones were sequenced by immunoSEQ multiplex PCR, and TCRdb holds only the in-frame ones, with some missing. The data contain 150,000 or so clones, around 91% of them singletons. The source was peripheral blood, collected on day 0 of AZD1222 vaccination. These receptors originate from an adult in good health.

V gene TRBV7-2 combines with J gene TRBJ2-5; 11 nucleotides align to TRBD2. CDR1 is SGHTA, CDR2 FQGNSA, per germline. The V segment lost 5 bases and the J segment 5 bases; nucleotides outside the gene matches: 7. The CDR3 has 15 residues. CDR3 region: CASSRLAGGLETQYF. In DNA, the CDR3 is TGTGCCAGCAGCCGCCTAGCGGGAGGTTTGGAGACCCAGTACTTC.

As DNA, the CDR3 is TGTGCCAGCAGTTACTCGGTGGGGGACGGGGCCAAAAACATTCAGTACTTC. Encoded protein: CASSYSVGDGAKNIQYF. The chain combines TRBV6-2 or TRBV6-3 with TRBJ2-4, with D perhaps matching TRBD1 or TRBD2 (5 bases each). Looked up from germline, CDR1 is MNHEY and CDR2 is SVGEGT. CDR3 length equals 17 residues. V dropped 0 bases and J dropped 1 base, with 13 bases sitting between them.

This sequence joins TRBV4-3 and TRBJ1-2, with D hard to call. CDR3 size: 13 residues. V dropped 0 bases and J dropped 7 bases, with 9 bases sitting between them. Germline loops: CDR1 LGHNA, CDR2 YSLEER. CDR3 sequence (DNA): TGCGCCAGCAGCCAAGATCGCGCTGGTGGCTACACCTTC. Its protein is CASSQDRAGGYTF.

The chain employs TRBV11-1 and TRBJ1-6, with unresolved D. Deletions cut 0 bases from V and 8 bases from J, with 8 bases between. This CDR3 is 14 amino acids long. Germline CDR1 and CDR2: SGHAT and FQDESV (reference sequence). For the CDR3, the DNA is TGTGCCAGCAGCTTAGCTTTGACCCATTCACCCCTCCACTTT. Its translation: CASSLALTHSPLHF. The full variable domain, with the rest looked up from reference TRBV11-1 and TRBJ1-6, is EAEVAQSPRYKITEKSQAVAFWCDPISGHATLYWYRQILGQGPELLVQFQDESVVDDSQLPKDRFSAERLKGVDSTLKIQPAELGDSAMYLCASSLALTHSPLHFGNGTRLTVT.

The chain is built from TRBV7-9 and TRBJ2-3; unclear D gene. The V end lost 4 bases, the J end lost 7 bases, and 21 bases lay between the germline ends. From germline, CDR1 is SEHNR and CDR2 FQNEAQ (reference sequence). There are 16 residues in the CDR3. The CDR3 is CASSSIGPPAVNTQYF. The CDR3 coding sequence is TGTGCCAGCAGCTCAATAGGCCCCCCCGCTGTTAATACGCAGTATTTT.

This clone has a single count. The rearrangement joins TRBV4-1 to TRBJ1-3; 10 nucleotides match TRBD1. V trimming: 0 bases; J trimming: 5 bases; junction bases outside the gene matches: 7. Germline CDR1 and CDR2: MGHRA and YSYEKL. This CDR3 comprises 17 residues. For the CDR3, the DNA is TGCGCCAGCAGCCAAGATGGGTCGGGACAGGGGAGAAACACCATATATTTT. It yields the protein CASSQDGSGQGRNTIYF.

This chain connects TRBV3-1 (or the pseudogene TRBV3-2) to TRBJ2-1; 8 bases line up with TRBD1. J gave up 8 bases and V 1 base, and 4 bases lay outside the gene matches. The CDR3 covers 14 residues. CDR1 and CDR2 from the germline V gene are LGHDT and YNNKEL (reference sequence). The DNA for the CDR3 is TGTGCCAGCAGCCAAGGGACAGGGCCGGATGAGCAGTTCTTC. Amino acids: CASSQGTGPDEQFF.